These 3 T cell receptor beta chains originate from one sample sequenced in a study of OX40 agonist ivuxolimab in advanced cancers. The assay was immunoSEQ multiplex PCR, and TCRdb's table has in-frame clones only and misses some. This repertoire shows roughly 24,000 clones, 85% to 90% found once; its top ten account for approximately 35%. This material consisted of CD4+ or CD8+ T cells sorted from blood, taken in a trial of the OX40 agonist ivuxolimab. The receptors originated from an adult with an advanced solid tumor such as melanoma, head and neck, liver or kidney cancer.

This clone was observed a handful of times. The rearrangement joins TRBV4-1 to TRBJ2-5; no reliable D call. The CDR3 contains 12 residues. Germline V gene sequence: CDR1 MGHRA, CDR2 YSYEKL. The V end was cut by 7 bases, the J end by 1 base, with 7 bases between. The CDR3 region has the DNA TGCGCCAGCATGGGCCTCCAAGAGACCCAGTACTTC. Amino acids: CASMGLQETQYF.

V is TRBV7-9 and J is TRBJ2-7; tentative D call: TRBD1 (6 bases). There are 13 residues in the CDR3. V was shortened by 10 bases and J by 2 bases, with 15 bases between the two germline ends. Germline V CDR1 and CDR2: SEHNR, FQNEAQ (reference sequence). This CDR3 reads CAISQGLTYEQYF. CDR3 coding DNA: TGTGCCATCTCACAGGGCCTCACCTACGAGCAGTACTTC. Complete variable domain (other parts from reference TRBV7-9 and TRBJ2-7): DTGVSQNPRHKITKRGQNVTFRCDPISEHNRLYWYRQTLGQGPEFLTYFQNEAQLEKSRLLSDRFSAERPKGSFSTLEIQRTEQGDSAMYLCAISQGLTYEQYFGPGTRLTVT.

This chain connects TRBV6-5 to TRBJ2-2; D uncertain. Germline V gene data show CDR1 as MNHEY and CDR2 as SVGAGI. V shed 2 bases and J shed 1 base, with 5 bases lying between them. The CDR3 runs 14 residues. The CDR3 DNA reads TGTGCCAGCAGTTACAAAGTGAACACCGGGGAGCTGTTTTTT. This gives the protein CASSYKVNTGELFF.